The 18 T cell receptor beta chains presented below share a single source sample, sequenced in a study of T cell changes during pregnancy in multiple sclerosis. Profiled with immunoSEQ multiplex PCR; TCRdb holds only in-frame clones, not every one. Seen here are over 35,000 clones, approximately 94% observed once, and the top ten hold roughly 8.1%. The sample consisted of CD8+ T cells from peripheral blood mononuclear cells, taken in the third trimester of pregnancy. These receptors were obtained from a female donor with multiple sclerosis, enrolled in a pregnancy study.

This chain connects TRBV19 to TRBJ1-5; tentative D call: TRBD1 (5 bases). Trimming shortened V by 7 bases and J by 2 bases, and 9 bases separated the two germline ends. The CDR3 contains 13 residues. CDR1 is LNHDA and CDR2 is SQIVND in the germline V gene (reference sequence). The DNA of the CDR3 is TGTGCCAGTACCCAGGGCGGCAATCAGCCCCAGCATTTT. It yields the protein CASTQGGNQPQHF. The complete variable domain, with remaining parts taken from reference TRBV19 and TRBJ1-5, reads DGGITQSPKYLFRKEGQNVTLSCEQNLNHDAMYWYRQDPGQGLRLIYYSQIVNDFQKGDIAEGYSVSREKKESFPLTVTSAQKNPTAFYLCASTQGGNQPQHFGDGTRLSIL.

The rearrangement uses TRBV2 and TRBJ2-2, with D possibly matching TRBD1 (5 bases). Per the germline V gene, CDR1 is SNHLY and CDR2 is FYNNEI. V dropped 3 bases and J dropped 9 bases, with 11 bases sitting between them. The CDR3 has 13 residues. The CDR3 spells CASSDLDSRELFF. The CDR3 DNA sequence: TGTGCCAGCAGTGACCTAGACAGCCGGGAGCTGTTTTTT.

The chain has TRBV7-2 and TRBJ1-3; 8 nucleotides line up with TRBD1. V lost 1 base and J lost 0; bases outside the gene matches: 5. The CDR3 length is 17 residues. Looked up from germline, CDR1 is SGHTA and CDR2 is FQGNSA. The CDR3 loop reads CASSLGQGTSSGNTIYF. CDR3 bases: TGTGCCAGCAGCTTAGGACAGGGGACGAGCTCTGGAAACACCATATATTTT.

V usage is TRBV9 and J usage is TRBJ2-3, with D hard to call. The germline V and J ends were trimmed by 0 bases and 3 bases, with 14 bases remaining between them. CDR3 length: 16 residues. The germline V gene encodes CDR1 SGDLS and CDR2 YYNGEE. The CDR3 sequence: CASSVEGGASTDTQYF. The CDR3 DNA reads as TGTGCCAGCAGCGTAGAAGGCGGTGCTAGTACAGATACGCAGTATTTT.

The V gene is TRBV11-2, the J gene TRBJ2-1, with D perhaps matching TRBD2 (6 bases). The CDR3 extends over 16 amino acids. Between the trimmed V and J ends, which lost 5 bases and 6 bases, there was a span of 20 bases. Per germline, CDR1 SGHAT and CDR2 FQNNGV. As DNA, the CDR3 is TGTGCCAGCAGCCCTTTTCTAGCGCTACCGGGCAATGAGCAGTTCTTC. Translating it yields CASSPFLALPGNEQFF.

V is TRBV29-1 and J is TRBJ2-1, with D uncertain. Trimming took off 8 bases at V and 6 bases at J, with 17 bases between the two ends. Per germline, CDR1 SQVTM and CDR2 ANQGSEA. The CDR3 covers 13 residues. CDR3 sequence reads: CSPPWCWANEQFF. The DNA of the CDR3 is TGCAGCCCCCCGTGGTGTTGGGCCAATGAGCAGTTCTTC.

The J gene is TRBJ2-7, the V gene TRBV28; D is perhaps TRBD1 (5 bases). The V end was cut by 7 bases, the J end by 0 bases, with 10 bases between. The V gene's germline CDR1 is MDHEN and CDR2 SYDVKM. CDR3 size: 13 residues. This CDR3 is CASKIRDSYEQYF. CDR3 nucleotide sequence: TGTGCCAGCAAAATCAGGGACTCCTACGAGCAGTACTTC.

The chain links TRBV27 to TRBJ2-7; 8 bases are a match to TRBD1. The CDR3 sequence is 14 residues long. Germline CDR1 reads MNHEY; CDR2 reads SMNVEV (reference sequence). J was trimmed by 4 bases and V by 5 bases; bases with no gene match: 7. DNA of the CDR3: TGTGCCAGCAGTGGACAGGGTAGTTTGTACGAGCAGTACTTC. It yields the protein CASSGQGSLYEQYF.

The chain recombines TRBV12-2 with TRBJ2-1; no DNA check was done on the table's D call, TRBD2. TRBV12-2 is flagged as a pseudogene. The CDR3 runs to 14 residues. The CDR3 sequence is CAITSGTSYNEQFF. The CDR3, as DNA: TGTGCCATAACTAGCGGGACTTCCTACAATGAGCAGTTCTTC.

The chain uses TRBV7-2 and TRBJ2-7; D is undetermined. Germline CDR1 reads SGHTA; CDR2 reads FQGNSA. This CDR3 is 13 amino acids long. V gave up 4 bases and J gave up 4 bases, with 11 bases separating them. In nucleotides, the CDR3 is TGTGCCAGCAGCTCTTTCCCCCTATACGAGCAGTACTTC. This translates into CASSSFPLYEQYF.

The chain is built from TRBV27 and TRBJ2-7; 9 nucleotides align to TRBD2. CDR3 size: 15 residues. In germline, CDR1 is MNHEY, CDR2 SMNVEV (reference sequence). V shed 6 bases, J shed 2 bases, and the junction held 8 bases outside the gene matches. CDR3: CASRVTSGATYEQYF. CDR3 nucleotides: TGTGCCAGCAGGGTGACTAGCGGAGCCACCTACGAGCAGTACTTC.

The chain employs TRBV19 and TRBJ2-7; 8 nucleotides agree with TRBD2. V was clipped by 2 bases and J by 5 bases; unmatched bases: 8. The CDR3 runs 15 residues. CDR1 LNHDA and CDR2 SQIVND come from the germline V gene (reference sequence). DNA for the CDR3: TGTGCCAGTAGTATAAGCGGGAGTTATATCCACGAGCAGTACTTC. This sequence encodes CASSISGSYIHEQYF. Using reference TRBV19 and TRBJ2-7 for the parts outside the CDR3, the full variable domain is DGGITQSPKYLFRKEGQNVTLSCEQNLNHDAMYWYRQDPGQGLRLIYYSQIVNDFQKGDIAEGYSVSREKKESFPLTVTSAQKNPTAFYLCASSISGSYIHEQYFGPGTRLTVT.

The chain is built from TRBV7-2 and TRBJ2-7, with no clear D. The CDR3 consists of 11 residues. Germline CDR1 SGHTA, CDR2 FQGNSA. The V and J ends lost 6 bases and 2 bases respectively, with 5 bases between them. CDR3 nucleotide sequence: TGTGCCAGCAGTGGCACCTACGAGCAGTACTTC. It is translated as CASSGTYEQYF. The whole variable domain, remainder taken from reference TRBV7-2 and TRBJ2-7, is GAGVSQSPSNKVTEKGKDVELRCDPISGHTALYWYRQSLGQGLEFLIYFQGNSAPDKSGLPSDRFSAERTGGSVSTLTIQRTQQEDSAVYLCASSGTYEQYFGPGTRLTVT.

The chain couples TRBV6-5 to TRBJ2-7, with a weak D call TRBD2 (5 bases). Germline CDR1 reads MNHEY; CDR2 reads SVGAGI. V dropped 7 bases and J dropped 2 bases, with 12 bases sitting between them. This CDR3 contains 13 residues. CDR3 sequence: CASTTLGTYEQYF. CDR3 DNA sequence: TGTGCCAGCACCACGCTCGGGACCTACGAGCAGTACTTC.

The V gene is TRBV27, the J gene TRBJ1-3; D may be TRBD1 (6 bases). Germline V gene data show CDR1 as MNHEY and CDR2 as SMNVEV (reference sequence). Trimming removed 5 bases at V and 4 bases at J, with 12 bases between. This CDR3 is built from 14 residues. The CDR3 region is CASSLQGSGNTIYF. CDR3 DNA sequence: TGTGCCAGCAGTCTACAGGGATCGGGAAACACCATATATTTT.

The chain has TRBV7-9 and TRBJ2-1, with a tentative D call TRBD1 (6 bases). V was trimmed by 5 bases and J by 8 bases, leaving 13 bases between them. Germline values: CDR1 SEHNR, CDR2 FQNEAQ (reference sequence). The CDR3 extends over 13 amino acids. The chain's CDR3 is CASSPPSGDEQFF. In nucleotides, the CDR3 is TGTGCCAGCAGCCCGCCGTCAGGGGATGAGCAGTTCTTC. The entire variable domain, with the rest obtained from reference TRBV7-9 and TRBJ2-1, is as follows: DTGVSQNPRHKITKRGQNVTFRCDPISEHNRLYWYRQTLGQGPEFLTYFQNEAQLEKSRLLSDRFSAERPKGSFSTLEIQRTEQGDSAMYLCASSPPSGDEQFFGPGTRLTVL.

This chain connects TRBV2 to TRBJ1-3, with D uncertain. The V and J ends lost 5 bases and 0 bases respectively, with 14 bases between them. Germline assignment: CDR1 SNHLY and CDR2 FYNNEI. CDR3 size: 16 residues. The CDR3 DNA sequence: TGTGCCAGCAGTTTCGAAGAGTGGTTCTCTGGAAACACCATATATTTT. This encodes CASSFEEWFSGNTIYF.

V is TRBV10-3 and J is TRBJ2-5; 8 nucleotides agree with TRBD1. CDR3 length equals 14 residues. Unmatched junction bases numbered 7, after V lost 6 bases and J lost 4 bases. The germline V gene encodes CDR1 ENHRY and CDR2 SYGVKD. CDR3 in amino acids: CAIRPTGVGETQYF. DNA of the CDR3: TGTGCCATCAGACCGACAGGGGTAGGAGAGACCCAGTACTTC.